These 14 T cell receptor beta chains originate from one sample sequenced in a study of blood T cells in healthy people across ages. Together with a sample-barcoded 5' primer, a J-beta primer mix was included in a second PCR lasting about 6 to 11 cycles. One entry per CDR3 protein, called by TCRdb with MiXCR from the 5' RACE reads. This sample has some 1.8 million distinct CDR3 sequences; roughly 43% occur once, and the top ten carry more than 20%. Material for sequencing was blood. The receptors were gathered from a human donor in good health.

This clonotype was seen a few times. The V gene is TRBV29-1, the J gene TRBJ2-3; 9 bases are shared with TRBD2. Trimming cost V 7 bases and J 3 bases; bases outside gene matches: 5. Germline CDR1 is SQVTM and CDR2 is ANQGSEA. CDR3 length equals 13 residues. CDR3 sequence: CSALSGGTDTQYF. DNA for the CDR3: TGCAGCGCCCTGAGCGGGGGGACAGATACGCAGTATTTT.

CDR3 amino acids: CASSQEPPDGYSGNTIYF. In DNA form, the CDR3 reads TGCGCCAGCAGCCAAGAGCCACCTGACGGGTACTCTGGAAACACCATATATTTT. The chain links TRBV4-3 to TRBJ1-3; D unclear. Germline lookup yields CDR1 LGHNA and CDR2 YSLEER. The CDR3 totals 18 residues. The V and J ends lost 0 bases and 0 bases respectively, with 15 bases between them.

This chain connects TRBV6-1 to TRBJ2-5; 8 positions agree with TRBD1. Per germline, CDR1 MNHNS and CDR2 SASEGT. This CDR3 spans 15 amino acids. V trimming: 5 bases; J trimming: 1 base; junction bases outside the gene matches: 6. The CDR3 here is CASSRDRIGQETQYF. The CDR3 DNA reads TGTGCCAGCAGTCGGGACAGGATCGGCCAAGAGACCCAGTACTTC.

This clonotype turned up a few times. The chain combines TRBV28 with TRBJ2-4; D is perhaps TRBD2 (6 bases). The DNA matches TRBJ2-7 better at its end, which makes the J call doubtful. Germline CDR1 reads MDHEN; CDR2 reads SYDVKM. This CDR3 has 13 amino acids. The CDR3 coding sequence is TGTGCCAGCACTGGAGGGGCAACCTACGAGCAGTACTTC. It codes for CASTGGATYEQYF.

This clonotype was detected only once. The rearrangement joins TRBV7-3 to TRBJ2-3; TRBD2 aligns across 12 bases. The CDR3 length is 15 residues. The germline gives CDR1 SGHTA, CDR2 FQGTGA. With 5 bases clipped from V and 7 bases from J, the junction kept 7 bases outside the gene matches. The CDR3 loop reads CASSPTGTSGYTQYF. The CDR3 DNA sequence: TGTGCCAGCAGCCCTACCGGGACTAGCGGGTATACGCAGTATTTT.

Only a few counts were recorded for this clonotype. The chain carries TRBV20-1 and TRBJ2-1, with D perhaps TRBD1 or TRBD2 (5 bases each). The CDR3 loop spans 12 amino acids. Germline V gene data show CDR1 as DFQATT and CDR2 as SNEGSKA (reference sequence). Between the trimmed V and J ends, which lost 3 bases and 11 bases, there was a span of 14 bases. Here the CDR3 DNA reads TGCAGTGCTAGCCGGGGCTCGGGTAAGCAGTTCTTC. It codes for CSASRGSGKQFF.

V usage is TRBV20-1 and J usage is TRBJ2-7; TRBD2 agrees at 7 bases. The germline V gene has CDR1 DFQATT and CDR2 SNEGSKA (reference sequence). The ends lost 3 bases at V and 3 bases at J; junction bases unmatched: 5. This CDR3 comprises 13 residues. The CDR3 DNA sequence: TGCAGTGCTAGCCATCGGACTAGCTACGAGCAGTACTTC. It is translated as CSASHRTSYEQYF.

This chain links TRBV20-1 with TRBJ1-1; TRBD1 matches at 7 bases. The germline CDR1 and CDR2 sequences are DFQATT and SNEGSKA (reference sequence). With 2 bases clipped from V and 3 bases from J, the junction kept 9 bases outside the gene matches. The CDR3 runs to 15 residues. The CDR3 protein is CSARQGGRGDTEAFF. The CDR3 DNA reads as TGCAGTGCTAGACAGGGGGGGCGCGGAGACACTGAAGCTTTCTTT.

The chain is built from TRBV6-5 and TRBJ2-7; D tentatively fits TRBD1 or TRBD2 (5 bases each). The germline gives CDR1 MNHEY, CDR2 SVGAGI. Trimming removed 4 bases at V and 3 bases at J, with 16 bases between. The CDR3 runs to 15 residues. In nucleotides, the CDR3 is TGTGCCAGCAGTTCCTGGGACCGAGTTCTCTACGAGCAGTACTTC. Encoded protein: CASSSWDRVLYEQYF.

The rearrangement links TRBV20-1 to TRBJ2-7; TRBD2 is a possible D gene (5 bases). This CDR3 has 13 residues. Germline loops: CDR1 DFQATT, CDR2 SNEGSKA (reference sequence). Trimming pared 6 bases from V and 3 bases from J, leaving 15 bases between. CDR3 DNA: TGCAGTGCCGGGCGGGCAGGACTCTACGAGCAGTACTTC. Translating it yields CSAGRAGLYEQYF.

The chain recombines TRBV3-1 with TRBJ1-2, with TRBD1 identical over 10 bases. The CDR3 sequence is 15 residues long. V lost 1 base and J lost 6; bases outside the gene matches: 5. CDR1 is LGHDT, CDR2 YNNKEL, per germline (reference sequence). This CDR3 is CASSQADRGRDGYTF. CDR3 sequence (DNA): TGTGCCAGCAGCCAAGCTGACAGGGGGCGAGATGGCTACACCTTC. The complete variable domain, with remaining parts taken from reference TRBV3-1 and TRBJ1-2, reads DTAVSQTPKYLVTQMGNDKSIKCEQNLGHDTMYWYKQDSKKFLKIMFSYNNKELIINETVPNRFSPKSPDKAHLNLHINSLELGDSAVYFCASSQADRGRDGYTFGSGTRLTVV.

The chain is built from TRBV6-5 and TRBJ2-7; TRBD1 is a possible D gene (5 bases). Germline V gene sequence: CDR1 MNHEY, CDR2 SVGAGI. V lost 1 base and J lost 2, with 9 bases in between. The CDR3 is 14 amino acids. The chain's CDR3 is CASSYFRTTYEQYF. In nucleotides, the CDR3 is TGTGCCAGCAGTTACTTCAGGACAACCTACGAGCAGTACTTC.

V usage is TRBV7-2 and J usage is TRBJ2-3, with D tentatively TRBD1 (7 bases). Trimming took 3 bases from V and 5 from J, leaving 15 bases between them. CDR1 is SGHTA, CDR2 FQGNSA, per germline. The CDR3 length is 15 residues. The CDR3 region has the DNA TGTGCCAGCAGCTTGGGGGGTCAGGGGGGAGATACGCAGTATTTT. Translated, it gives CASSLGGQGGDTQYF.

A few counts support this clonotype. The rearrangement links TRBV19 to TRBJ2-1; weak D call: TRBD1 (7 bases). The CDR3 covers 15 residues. Germline CDR1 and CDR2: LNHDA and SQIVND (reference sequence). V was trimmed by 5 bases and J by 2 bases, leaving 13 bases between them. The CDR3 region has the DNA TGTGCCAGTAGTCCAGGGGGGCTAGCCTACAATGAGCAGTTCTTC. Protein sequence: CASSPGGLAYNEQFF.